This TCR beta chain was sequenced for a study of blood T cells in healthy people across ages. Primers used in a second PCR of about 6 to 12 cycles were a sample-barcoded 5' primer and a J-beta primer mix. From the 5' RACE reads, TCRdb called clonotypes with MiXCR, one entry per CDR3 protein. Of 1.5 million to 2 million distinct CDR3 sequences in the sample, roughly two fifths were seen once. The germline gives CDR1 LGHNA, CDR2 YNFKEQ. The junction had 15 bases not matched to a gene; V was cut back by 10 bases and J by 4 bases. The CDR3 is 15 residues long. The chain uses TRBV4-2 and TRBJ1-2; 7 bases match TRBD1. The sequence came from a human donor in good health. Sample: blood. The CDR3 loop is CANNREGGDGYGYTF. The CDR3 coding sequence is TGTGCCAACAATCGGGAAGGGGGCGACGGCTATGGCTACACCTTC.